This record concerns one T cell receptor beta chain sequence. The antigen it binds to is not known. No quality values exist for individual bases; no much larger clone is one base distant. The CDR3 has 14 amino acids, counting the end cysteine and phenylalanine. Only the CDR3 part of the read is kept: 42 bases, read in frame from the first base. Per the germline V gene (reference sequence), MNHEY is the CDR1 and SMNVEV is the CDR2. For this chain, trimming is 7 bases at the V end and 9 bases at the J end, and the number of junction bases without a gene match is 11. The cohort comprised fewer than 750 healthy bone marrow donors. At the time of sampling, all cohort members were nominally healthy, though unrecorded immune exposures were likely present. The donor tested CMV seropositive and was one of the 289 seropositive cohort members. Every donor gave a peripheral blood sample, and the peripheral blood mononuclear cells from that sample were used for TCR beta sequencing. The Qiagen DNeasy Blood Extraction Kit was used to extract genomic DNA from the blood cell samples.

The data originate from a study of cytomegalovirus exposure and HLA in healthy donors (dated by TCRdb to 2016 to 2017). Looking at the study overall: According to an earlier analysis of several hundred of the donors, roughly 180 million T cells yielded 117 million unique TCR beta sequences and about 300 Gb of sequence data. An early release that covered fewer than 750 HLA-typed donors contained about 300 gigabases of sequencing data and 75 million to 100 million unique TCR sequences. Of the 300 to 450 genotyped donors, roughly 76% were placed in the genetic ancestry cluster associated with self-reported Caucasian donors. The study aimed to test whether cataloging public T cell receptors could reveal signatures of past pathogen exposure. The T cell repertoires of under 750 subjects were profiled by immunosequencing and related to cytomegalovirus serostatus. A separate validation cohort of about 110 different subjects was used in addition to the roughly 670-subject first cohort. The study combined high-throughput TCR immunosequencing, statistical association of individual TCRs with disease status, and machine learning to predict cytomegalovirus infection status. A later analysis re-examined previously published TCR beta repertoires from just over 650 donors and added high-resolution HLA genotyping to investigate patterns of TCR occurrence. Rather than using new phenotypic data, the later analysis identified candidate immune exposures from TCR beta sequences and from how often those sequences occurred across donors. In an earlier analysis of roughly 540 of the donors, high-throughput TCR beta sequencing was used to judge whether each TCR beta V gene segment behaved as functional or pseudogenic. Donor age, sex, ethnicity and CMV serostatus were collected together with the repertoire data. A later genetic analysis used genome-wide SNP genotypes for about 55% of the 666 donors, treating that subset as a discovery cohort. All discovery cohort repertoires had been generated on a single sequencing platform. HLA typing included class I and class II loci at four-digit resolution. Typing coverage differed by locus: A, B, C, DRB1 and DQB1 were typed in roughly 620-640 donors, DQA1 in roughly 510, DPA1 in 606, and DPB1 in just under 490. Because of strong linkage in the cohort, five DR-DQ haplotypes were treated as single units for association and clustering. Across around 400 genotyped donors of the cohort, an average of about 200,000 unique TCR beta nucleotide sequences per donor were sequenced, and around 19% of those sequences were non-productive.

Libraries came from the immunoSEQ multiplex PCR assay. For the multiplex PCR, a mixture combining 60 forward primers for TCR Vbeta segments and 13 reverse primers for TCR Jbeta segments was used. Amplification of the CDR3 region of rearranged TCR beta genes was performed with a multiplex PCR assay on genomic DNA. The Illumina HiSeq System was used to sequence the amplified TCR beta libraries as 87-base-pair reads. The authors' analysis ran thus. A later analysis tallied around 80 million unique TCR beta chains across the approximately 670 repertoires, and around 12 million of those chains were shared by two or more donors. Raw reads were error-corrected and collapsed into unique sequences by a nearest-neighbor algorithm in which closely related sequences were merged to remove PCR and sequencing errors. CDR3 sequences were aligned to IMGT reference sequences to assign V, D and J gene segments. For a sequence to be retained, a match of at least six nucleotides was required to both a V gene segment and a J gene segment. Rearrangements were classified as productive when the CDR3 lacked stop codons and remained in frame with V and J, and all other rearrangements were classified as non-productive. CDR3 was defined according to IMGT convention as the region running from the second conserved V-encoded cysteine to the conserved J-encoded phenylalanine. The earlier analysis of roughly 590 of the donors excluded sequences that lacked an unambiguous match to a single V gene segment. In an earlier analysis of several hundred of the donors, V segments were called functional above 56.7% productive rearrangements and were called segregating when the between-donor standard deviation exceeded 5%. A statistical classification framework was built to diagnose cytomegalovirus status from the catalog of TCR beta chain sequences. V and J gene assignment, in a later analysis, came from comparing TCR nucleotide sequences with IMGT/GENE-DB human TR gene sequences. Using the TCRdist pipeline, a later analysis assigned CDR3 sequences along with most-parsimonious VDJ recombination scenarios. In a later analysis, each TCR beta chain was defined by its CDR3 amino acid sequence together with its V-gene family, and reads without a unique V-gene family were excluded. A later analysis removed roughly 590 highly shared, low-generation-probability nucleotide sequences to deal with suspected cross-contamination and a sequencing artifact. In a later analysis, a clonal expansion index was calculated for each public chain from normalized within-repertoire ranks of inferred template counts. Generation probabilities in a later analysis came from a VDJ recombination model fitted to out-of-frame rearrangements, and those results were checked against IGoR. In a later analysis, hypergeometric tests were used to score TCR-TCR, TCR-HLA and TCR-CMV co-occurrence, with a repertoire-size bias correction applied to TCR pairs. In a later analysis, false discovery rates were estimated by permuting HLA or CMV assignments 20 times. In a later analysis, co-occurring TCRs were grouped with DBSCAN, and TCRdist sequence similarity was added when clustering was performed within HLA-allele-positive subsets. Co-occurrence clustering excluded repertoires with fewer than 30,000 or more than 120,000 public chains, plus five with anomalous nucleotide sharing. This is the immuneACCESS table as TCRdb keeps it, with only in-frame sequences that have V and J called. A part of the clones is gone; compared with another copy, unresolved V genes explain less than half, and the rest is unexplained. V and J calls and clone size are those listed in that table; D and trimming were worked out from the DNA. The sample table holds approximately 190,000 clones, of which 75% to 90% were seen once. The ten largest clones represent roughly 6.7% of the sample.

The research as a whole found: In a later analysis, TCR association rates were found to vary across HLA loci, with the most associated TCRs seen for DRB1 alleles and the fewest for HLA-C alleles. When HLA alleles, especially DR and DQ, strongly co-occurred, TCR associations were difficult to assign to individual alleles. Some IMGT-functional V segments, including TRBV6-2 and TRBV6-3, could not be told apart with the 87-base-pair reads, so those segments were excluded. Specific HLA alleles were associated with over 15,000 TCR beta sequences at a false discovery rate of 0.05 in a later analysis. According to a later analysis, most CMV-associated TCR beta chains appeared to be HLA-restricted, and the HLA associations seemed to be driven largely by CMV exposure. In both the original and validation cohorts, the classifier was reported to diagnose cytomegalovirus status with high specificity and sensitivity. In this cohort, only TCR beta chains were sequenced, and detectable features were limited by the absence of alpha or paired-chain data. Correlated functional status among segregating V segments might be attributable to linkage disequilibrium, but an unknown experimental factor could not be ruled out. Because counts were too low, about 15 rarely observed V segments, including chromosome 9 orphons, were left out of the earlier analysis of 500 to 650 of the donors. A later analysis reported that several top co-occurrence clusters appeared linked to parvovirus B19, influenza, CMV and Epstein-Barr virus. Compared with the approximately 720-donor mean, donors in an Asian-associated ancestry cluster had fewer N-insertions in productive TCRs, according to a later genetic analysis. A total of 150 or so TCR beta chains were listed by the study as associated with cytomegalovirus. CMV serostatus was the only immune exposure information available for the cohort. Presence/absence analyses assumed roughly uniform sequencing depth across donors, an assumption that may not hold. An association between a missense DCLRE1C variant and V-gene and J-gene trimming of TCR beta chains was found in a later genetic analysis and replicated in an independent cohort. An earlier analysis of approximately 590 of the donors showed that most TCR beta V segments appeared in productive rearrangements either about 87% or about 30% of the time, which broadly matched IMGT annotations. A further reported finding was that TCR beta sequences accurately predicted the HLA-A and HLA-B alleles for most subjects in the first cohort. Because some donors lacked HLA typing at each locus, the association tests relied only on the typed subset. Three of the identified cytomegalovirus-associated TCR beta chains were confirmed in vitro to be specific for cytomegalovirus antigens. A cluster of highly shared sequence variants was judged likely to represent a technical artifact of the sequencing pipeline. Compared with equally common non-associated chains, HLA-associated TCR beta chains in a later analysis were more clonally expanded and had lower generation probabilities. The authors suggested that the approach could potentially be extended to other disease states and immunological phenotypes. Most TCR sequences were observed very rarely across donors, whereas some public TCRs were present in many individuals.

Source material: PBMCs. This clonotype originated in a man in his forties in good health and CMV-seropositive. The chain is assembled from TRBV27 and TRBJ2-1, and 8 junction bases match TRBD1. The bases read TGTGCCAGCAAATTGCAGGACAGGGTGGTTGAGCAGTTCTTC. Its translation is CASKLQDRVVEQFF.